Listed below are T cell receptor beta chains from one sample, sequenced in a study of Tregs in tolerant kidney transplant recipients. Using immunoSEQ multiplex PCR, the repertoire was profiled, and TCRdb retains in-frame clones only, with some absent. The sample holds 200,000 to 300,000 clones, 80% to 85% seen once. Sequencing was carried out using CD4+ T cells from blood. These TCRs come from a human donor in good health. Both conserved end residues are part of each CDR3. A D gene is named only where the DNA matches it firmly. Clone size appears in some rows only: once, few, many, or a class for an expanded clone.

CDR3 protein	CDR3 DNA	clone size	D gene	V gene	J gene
CASSQEQGAVEKLFF	TGTGCCAGCAGCCAAGAGCAGGGGGCGGTGGAAAAACTGTTTTTT	once	TRBD1	TRBV9	TRBJ1-4
CASSPSTGVDYGYTF	TGTGCCAGCTCACCCTCTACAGGGGTAGACTATGGCTACACCTTC	-	TRBD1	TRBV18	TRBJ1-2
CASTGFRYGYTF	TGTGCCAGCACAGGGTTTCGGTATGGCTACACCTTC	once	-	TRBV2	TRBJ1-2
CASSLVNGGLHTDTQYF	TGCGCCAGCAGCTTGGTTAATGGGGGACTCCACACAGATACGCAGTATTTT	-	-	TRBV5-1	TRBJ2-3
CASSWDSVDTQYF	TGTGCCAGCAGTTGGGACTCCGTAGATACGCAGTATTTT	-	-	TRBV6-6	TRBJ2-3
CASSLGRAETQYF	TGCGCCAGCAGCCTCGGCAGGGCCGAGACCCAGTACTTC	-	-	TRBV5-1	TRBJ2-5
CASTLLAGSGELFF	TGTGCCAGCACCCTTCTCGCAGGGTCCGGGGAGCTGTTTTTT	-	-	TRBV11-3	TRBJ2-2
CASSLTGPNTEAFF	TGTGCCAGCTCACTTACGGGCCCGAACACTGAAGCTTTCTTT	few	-	TRBV18	TRBJ1-1
CASSLDLGGNYGYTF	TGTGCCAGCAGCTTAGATCTGGGGGGCAACTATGGCTACACCTTC	-	-	TRBV11-2	TRBJ1-2
CASSLVYTDTQYF	TGTGCCAGCAGCTTAGTTTACACAGATACGCAGTATTTT	-	-	TRBV11-2	TRBJ2-3
CASSPYRGGYGYTF	TGTGCCAGCAGCCCATACAGGGGTGGATATGGCTACACCTTC	-	TRBD1	TRBV6-1	TRBJ1-2
CASSARASGRWNEQFF	TGTGCCAGCAGCGCCAGGGCTAGCGGGAGGTGGAATGAGCAGTTCTTC	-	TRBD2	TRBV9	TRBJ2-1
CASSYTGHGNTIYF	TGTGCCAGCAGTTACACAGGGCACGGAAACACCATATATTTT	-	-	TRBV6-6	TRBJ1-3
CASSIKVGQRNEKLFF	TGTGCCAGTAGTATTAAGGTGGGACAGCGTAATGAAAAACTGTTTTTT	-	TRBD1	TRBV19	TRBJ1-4
CASSDSGLAGVTDTQYF	TGTGCCAGCAGTGACTCGGGGCTAGCGGGAGTGACAGATACGCAGTATTTT	-	TRBD2	TRBV6-4	TRBJ2-3
CASRPAGVNTGELFF	TGCGCCAGCAGGCCAGCGGGGGTGAACACCGGGGAGCTGTTTTTT	-	TRBD2	TRBV5-1	TRBJ2-2
CASSPGTGGRNEQFF	TGCGCCAGCAGCCCGGGGACAGGGGGACGCAATGAGCAGTTCTTC	-	TRBD1	TRBV4-1	TRBJ2-1
CASQMRGPETQYF	TGTGCCAGCCAGATGAGGGGGCCGGAGACCCAGTACTTC	-	TRBD1	TRBV7-6	TRBJ2-5
CASSLDSRHEQYF	TGTGCCAGCAGCTTAGACAGCAGGCACGAGCAGTACTTC	-	-	TRBV11-3	TRBJ2-7
CASSLDRAADTQYF	TGCGCCAGCAGCCTTGACAGGGCGGCAGATACGCAGTATTTT	-	TRBD1	TRBV5-1	TRBJ2-3
CASSPTLAGGPSTGELFF	TGTGCCAGCTCACCAACGCTAGCGGGGGGGCCCTCCACCGGGGAGCTGTTTTTT	-	TRBD2	TRBV18	TRBJ2-2
CATSREPSNRNQPQHF	TGTGCCACCAGCAGAGAACCCAGCAACAGAAATCAGCCCCAGCATTTT	-	-	TRBV15	TRBJ1-5
CASSRSFSTYEQYF	TGTGCCAGTAGCCGTAGTTTTTCCACCTACGAGCAGTACTTC	-	-	TRBV19	TRBJ2-7
CASSHPSGANVLTF	TGTGCCAGCAGCCACCCCTCTGGGGCCAACGTCCTGACTTTC	once	-	TRBV5-4	TRBJ2-6
CASSLFGEGTDTQYF	TGCGCCAGCAGCTTGTTTGGGGAGGGGACAGATACGCAGTATTTT	-	TRBD2	TRBV5-1	TRBJ2-3
CATQGRGREQYF	TGTGCCACCCAGGGTCGGGGTCGCGAGCAGTACTTC	few	-	TRBV7-9	TRBJ2-7
CASSLGQGTQYF	TGTGCCAGCAGCTTGGGACAGGGGACCCAGTACTTC	-	TRBD1	TRBV28	TRBJ2-5